This T cell receptor beta chain was found in a study of blood T cell repertoires in COVID-19. As for the study in general: PBMCs, B-cell-depleted T cells, or T cells were the source of the cDNA or gDNA that made up the material.

Authors' data handling: Amplifying reference gene primers gave estimates of nucleated cell counts. TCRdb's table, derived via immunoSEQ multiplex PCR, lists solely in-frame clones and lacks some. The V and J calls and clone size are taken from that table; D and trimming were inferred from the DNA. In the table there are approximately 180,000 clones, approximately 90% of which are singletons. This sequence originates from a woman in her forties or fifties with acute or convalescent COVID-19. What was sequenced was peripheral blood.

CDR3 region: CASSLYSGPTEAFF. CDR3 coding DNA: TGTGCCAGCAGCTTGTATTCTGGGCCCACTGAAGCTTTCTTT. The chain is built from TRBV5-6 and TRBJ1-1, with unresolved D. This CDR3 comprises 14 residues. Germline V gene data show CDR1 as SGHDT and CDR2 as YYEEEE. Trimming took 1 base from V and 4 from J, leaving 11 bases between them.